The TCR beta chain described here comes from a study of OX40 agonist ivuxolimab in advanced cancers. Study-level background: Patients were given ivuxolimab, an antibody that agonizes OX40 (CD134). Of the participants, over 30% had some prior anti-PD-1, anti-PD-L1 or anti-CTLA-4 therapy, which was allowed.

Some clones are missing from TCRdb's copy, which holds only in-frame ones; the method was immunoSEQ multiplex PCR. Among fewer than 55,000 clones listed, roughly 80% were seen once. As for this clone: The target antigen is unknown.

With V trimmed by 4 bases and J by 8 bases, 8 bases remained unmatched. The CDR3 contains 15 residues. The germline CDR1 and CDR2 sequences are SGHTS and YDEGEE. General observations from the study: Among the lowest levels of clonal expansion were found in partial responders at 0.1-3.0 mg/kg. Low normalized T-cell clonal expansion was also seen in some nonresponders.

This receptor was identified in an adult with an advanced solid tumor such as melanoma, head and neck, liver or kidney cancer. The material was CD4+ or CD8+ T cells sorted from blood, obtained in a trial of the OX40 agonist ivuxolimab. V usage is TRBV5-8 and J usage is TRBJ2-1, with 11 bases identical to TRBD1. DNA of the CDR3: TGTGCCAGCAGCCCCGGACAGGGGGCAATGGATGAGCAGTTCTTC. Protein sequence: CASSPGQGAMDEQFF.